This TCR beta chain was documented in a study of T cells in Graves' hyperthyroidism and ophthalmopathy. Disease duration under 2 months; hyperthyroidism patients were aged 18 to 65. Exclusion followed for patients with uncontrolled infection, other autoimmune disease, pregnancy or lactation. For the diagnoses, clinical symptoms, serum thyroxine and TRAb, thyroid ultrasound and orbital computed tomography were used. The source of the PBMCs was around 9 ml of fresh peripheral blood. The germline V gene has CDR1 SNHLY and CDR2 FYNNEI. Trimming at V came to 4 bases and at J to 7 bases, leaving 2 bases not matched to a gene. The CDR3 totals 12 residues. This clonotype was observed many times. RNA transcripts were the template for amplifying TCR beta CDR3 regions. First-round RT-PCR of the TCR CDR3 relied on the HTBI primer set. TCRdb redid the calling of the multiplex PCR reads with MiXCR, one entry per CDR3 protein. The data show more than 300,000 distinct CDR3 sequences, about a sixth seen once.

V gene TRBV2 combines with J gene TRBJ1-2, with 8 bases matching TRBD1. The sequencing input was blood. This TCR came from a woman aged 25 to 39 with Graves' hyperthyroidism that later progressed to Graves' ophthalmopathy. This CDR3 reads CASSADRGGYTF. The CDR3 nucleotides read TGTGCCAGCAGTGCTGACAGGGGTGGCTACACCTTC.